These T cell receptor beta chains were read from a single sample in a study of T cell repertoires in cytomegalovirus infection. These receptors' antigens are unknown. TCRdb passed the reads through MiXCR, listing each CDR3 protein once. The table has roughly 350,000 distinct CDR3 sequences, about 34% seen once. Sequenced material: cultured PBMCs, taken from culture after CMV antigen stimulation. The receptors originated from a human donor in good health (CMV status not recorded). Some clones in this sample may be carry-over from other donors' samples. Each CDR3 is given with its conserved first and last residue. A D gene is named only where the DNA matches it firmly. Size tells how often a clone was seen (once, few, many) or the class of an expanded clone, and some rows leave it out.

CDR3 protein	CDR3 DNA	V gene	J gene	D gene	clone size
CASSRGQGVETQYF	TGCGCCAGCAGCCGGGGACAGGGAGTAGAGACCCAGTACTTC	TRBV4-1	TRBJ2-5	TRBD1	.
CSASGRGVDEQFF	TGCAGTGCTAGCGGGAGGGGGGTCGATGAGCAGTTCTTC	TRBV20-1	TRBJ2-1	TRBD2	few
CATRGQHNEQFF	TGTGCCACCAGGGGGCAACACAATGAGCAGTTCTTC	TRBV10-3	TRBJ2-1	TRBD1	.
CASSQGTGNTQYF	TGTGCTAGCAGCCAAGGGACAGGGAATACCCAGTACTTC	TRBV7-7	TRBJ2-5	TRBD1	few
CASSQVGAREKLFF	TGCGCCAGCAGCCAAGTGGGGGCAAGGGAAAAACTGTTTTTT	TRBV4-1	TRBJ1-4	.	.
CASAWETQYF	TGTGCCAGCGCATGGGAGACCCAGTACTTC	TRBV7-9	TRBJ2-5	.	.
CATSDSRTENTGELFF	TGTGCCACCAGTGATTCACGGACAGAGAACACCGGGGAGCTGTTTTTT	TRBV24-1	TRBJ2-2	.	few
CASSLFLGGANTGELFF	TGTGCCAGCAGTTTGTTTCTTGGGGGCGCGAACACCGGGGAGCTGTTTTTT	TRBV12-3/TRBV12-4	TRBJ2-2	.	.
CASSRGSQGNAEAFF	TGTGCCAGCAGTCGGGGTTCCCAGGGGAACGCTGAAGCTTTCTTT	TRBV12-3/TRBV12-4	TRBJ1-1	.	few
CSAHGRWGNEQFF	TGCAGTGCCCACGGACGTTGGGGGAATGAGCAGTTCTTC	TRBV20-1	TRBJ2-1	.	.
CASRAPGQGGSPLHF	TGTGCCAGCAGGGCACCGGGACAGGGAGGATCACCCCTCCACTTT	TRBV6-5	TRBJ1-6	TRBD1	few
CSVPGLAAHNEQFF	TGCAGCGTGCCGGGACTCGCCGCCCACAATGAGCAGTTCTTC	TRBV29-1	TRBJ2-1	.	.
CASRGQGMHTDTQYF	TGTGCCAGTAGGGGACAGGGAATGCACACAGATACGCAGTATTTT	TRBV19	TRBJ2-3	TRBD1	.
CASSYSEVSAKNIQYF	TGTGCCAGCAGTTACTCTGAGGTTTCGGCCAAAAACATTCAGTACTTC	TRBV6-6	TRBJ2-4	.	.
CASSLDGSGSTDTQYF	TGTGCCAGCAGCTTGGATGGCAGCGGGAGCACAGATACGCAGTATTTT	TRBV7-2	TRBJ2-3	.	.
CSVDPSNYGYTF	TGCAGCGTTGACCCCTCTAACTATGGCTACACCTTC	TRBV29-1	TRBJ1-2	.	.
CASSSRRGGSRETQYF	TGTGCCAGCAGTTCCCGTCGAGGCGGGAGTAGGGAGACCCAGTACTTC	TRBV12-3/TRBV12-4	TRBJ2-5	TRBD2	.
CASTSPPDGTKYF	TGTGCCAGCACCTCACCCCCGGACGGAACCAAGTACTTC	TRBV28	TRBJ2-5	.	.
CASSAIEETQYF	TGTGCCAGCAGTGCGATCGAAGAGACCCAGTACTTC	TRBV25-1	TRBJ2-5	.	.
CASSQYPTGSNYGYTF	TGCGCCAGCAGCCAATACCCCACAGGGTCTAACTATGGCTACACCTTC	TRBV4-3	TRBJ1-2	.	few
CATSDFKSNQPQHF	TGTGCCACCAGTGATTTCAAGTCTAATCAGCCCCAGCATTTT	TRBV24-1	TRBJ1-5	.	.
CASSERVAYEQYF	TGTGCCAGCAGCGAGAGGGTGGCCTACGAGCAGTACTTC	TRBV7-2	TRBJ2-7	.	.
CASMRSGGTGELFF	TGTGCCAGCATGAGGAGCGGGGGCACCGGGGAGCTGTTTTTT	TRBV6-2/TRBV6-3	TRBJ2-2	TRBD2	many
CSVHPRTPDNEQFF	TGCAGCGTCCATCCCCGGACCCCCGACAATGAGCAGTTCTTC	TRBV29-1	TRBJ2-1	.	.
CSARSTSGRAYNEQFF	TGCAGTGCTAGGTCGACTAGCGGGAGGGCTTACAATGAGCAGTTCTTC	TRBV20-1	TRBJ2-1	TRBD2	.
CASSPRVAGGNTGELFF	TGTGCCAGCAGTCCACGCGTAGCGGGAGGAAACACCGGGGAGCTGTTTTTT	TRBV27	TRBJ2-2	TRBD2	.
CSATVGGENQPQHF	TGCAGTGCGACCGTAGGGGGGGAGAATCAGCCCCAGCATTTT	TRBV20-1	TRBJ1-5	.	.
CASSIRQGVNQPQHF	TGTGCCAGCAGTATCCGACAGGGGGTAAATCAGCCCCAGCATTTT	TRBV28	TRBJ1-5	TRBD1	once
CASSPRLAGDNEQFF	TGTGCCAGCAGTCCCCGACTAGCGGGGGACAATGAGCAGTTCTTC	TRBV6-6	TRBJ2-1	TRBD2	.
CSAWRIEKLFF	TGCAGTGCATGGCGGATTGAAAAACTGTTTTTT	TRBV20-1	TRBJ1-4	.	few
CSVDRPTGLYDNEQFF	TGCAGCGTTGATAGACCGACAGGGCTTTACGACAATGAGCAGTTCTTC	TRBV29-1	TRBJ2-1	TRBD1	.
CASSQDGGVGEAFF	TGTGCCAGCAGCCAAGATGGAGGGGTTGGTGAAGCTTTCTTT	TRBV4-1	TRBJ1-1	.	.
CASTSGSASTDTQYF	TGTGCCAGCACCAGCGGGAGCGCTAGCACAGATACGCAGTATTTT	TRBV27	TRBJ2-3	TRBD2	.
CASSLYQGFKGYTF	TGTGCCAGCAGCTTATATCAAGGGTTCAAAGGCTACACCTTC	TRBV7-2	TRBJ1-2	.	.
CASSLDPWRGAAYEQYF	TGTGCCAGCAGCTTAGATCCCTGGCGGGGGGCGGCCTACGAGCAGTACTTC	TRBV11-2	TRBJ2-7	TRBD2	.
CATSAGWEQYF	TGTGCCACATCAGCGGGGTGGGAGCAGTACTTC	TRBV10-3	TRBJ2-7	TRBD2	.
CASSFAGANGYTF	TGTGCCAGCAGTTTCGCTGGGGCGAATGGCTACACCTTC	TRBV12-3/TRBV12-4	TRBJ1-2	.	few
CAISESVLRNYNEQFF	TGTGCCATCAGTGAGTCGGTCCTACGAAACTACAATGAGCAGTTCTTC	TRBV10-3	TRBJ2-1	.	once
CASSYSPGQITEAFF	TGTGCCAGCAGTTACTCACCGGGACAGATAACTGAAGCTTTCTTT	TRBV6-2/TRBV6-3	TRBJ1-1	TRBD1	.
CASSLGPEGTGELFF	TGTGCCAGCAGTTTAGGGCCAGAGGGAACCGGGGAGCTGTTTTTT	TRBV12-3/TRBV12-4	TRBJ2-2	.	.
CASRRDRTGNYGYTF	TGTGCCAGCAGACGAGATAGGACGGGGAACTATGGCTACACCTTC	TRBV6-5	TRBJ1-2	.	.
CAIRAQNTEAFF	TGTGCCATCAGGGCCCAGAACACTGAAGCTTTCTTT	TRBV10-3	TRBJ1-1	.	once
CAISEPAGNQYF	TGTGCCATCAGTGAGCCGGCAGGGAATCAGTACTTC	TRBV10-3	TRBJ2-7	.	.
CASSPFRDGSSGNTIYF	TGTGCCAGCTCACCTTTCCGGGACGGCAGCTCTGGAAACACCATATATTTT	TRBV18	TRBJ1-3	.	.
CASSRPTGLGEDTQYF	TGTGCCAGCAGCCGACCGACGGGTTTGGGGGAAGATACGCAGTATTTT	TRBV7-2	TRBJ2-3	.	.
CASSRTPTGELFF	TGTGCCAGCAGTCGGACGCCTACCGGGGAGCTGTTTTTT	TRBV6-2/TRBV6-3	TRBJ2-2	.	.
CASSSSPLLAIQETQYF	TGTGCCAGCAGTTCCTCGCCTTTACTAGCGATCCAAGAGACCCAGTACTTC	TRBV12-3/TRBV12-4	TRBJ2-5	TRBD2	few
CASSLMAANSEQYF	TGTGCCAGCAGCTTAATGGCAGCCAACTCCGAGCAGTACTTC	TRBV7-9	TRBJ2-7	.	many
CASGRTGGTYEQYF	TGTGCCAGCGGGCGGACAGGGGGAACCTACGAGCAGTACTTC	TRBV6-2/TRBV6-3	TRBJ2-7	TRBD1	few
CASSSTISSYNEQFF	TGTGCCAGTAGTAGCACGATTTCCTCCTACAATGAGCAGTTCTTC	TRBV19	TRBJ2-1	.	few
CASSQLQGNYGYTF	TGTGCCAGCAGCCAATTACAGGGGAACTATGGCTACACCTTC	TRBV4-2	TRBJ1-2	TRBD1	.
CASSITGLEGYTF	TGTGCCAGTAGTATAACAGGATTGGAAGGCTACACCTTC	TRBV19	TRBJ1-2	.	.
CASRRGLAGQETQYF	TGTGCCAGCAGGAGAGGACTAGCGGGCCAAGAGACCCAGTACTTC	TRBV12-3/TRBV12-4	TRBJ2-5	TRBD2	many
CASSFRAGVTYNEQFF	TGTGCCAGTAGTTTTCGAGCGGGAGTTACCTACAATGAGCAGTTCTTC	TRBV19	TRBJ2-1	TRBD2	.
CASSYASSYNEQFF	TGTGCCAGCAGTTACGCCTCTAGCTACAATGAGCAGTTCTTC	TRBV6-5	TRBJ2-1	.	.
CASSLFTGQNTEAFF	TGTGCCAGCAGTTTATTTACAGGCCAGAACACTGAAGCTTTCTTT	TRBV28	TRBJ1-1	.	few
CASSLQGTQYF	TGCGCCAGCAGCCTACAGGGGACGCAGTATTTT	TRBV5-1	TRBJ2-3	TRBD1	.
CASSPGQGTYGYTF	TGTGCCAGCAGTCCGGGACAGGGAACCTATGGCTACACCTTC	TRBV28	TRBJ1-2	TRBD1	few